The rows below give T cell receptor beta chains drawn from one sample of a study of cytomegalovirus exposure and HLA in healthy donors. TCRdb's copy holds only in-frame clones and misses some; the assay was immunoSEQ multiplex PCR. The table lists more than 50,000 clones, 90% to 95% of them singletons. The sequenced sample consisted of PBMCs. These receptors were taken from a young man in good health and CMV-seronegative. The CDR3 runs from the conserved cysteine through the conserved F or W. Fields, in order: V gene, J gene, D gene, clone size, CDR3 protein, CDR3 DNA. The D gene is left open where the match is weak. Clone sizes are given selectively: once, few, many, or a class where the clone is expanded.

TRBV5-4	TRBJ2-1	-	-	CASSLGRRSQDEQFF	TGTGCCAGCAGCTTGGGTAGGCGTAGCCAAGATGAGCAGTTCTTC
TRBV4-1	TRBJ1-5	-	-	CASSLGGGSDQPQHF	TGCGCCAGCAGCCTGGGGGGGGGTAGCGATCAGCCCCAGCATTTT
TRBV6-6	TRBJ2-7	-	-	CASSYSWGSSYEQYF	TGTGCCAGCAGTTACTCGTGGGGCAGCTCCTACGAGCAGTACTTC
TRBV2	TRBJ2-7	TRBD2	-	CAGYGLSGRADYEQYF	TGTGCCGGTTATGGTTTAAGCGGGAGGGCCGATTACGAGCAGTACTTC
TRBV4-1	TRBJ1-5	-	-	CASSQEGGFNQPQHF	TGCGCCAGCAGCCAAGAAGGGGGTTTCAATCAGCCCCAGCATTTT
TRBV5-1	TRBJ2-4	-	-	CASSRQGGLAKNIQYF	TGCGCCAGCAGCAGACAGGGAGGCTTAGCCAAAAACATTCAGTACTTC
TRBV19	TRBJ2-7	-	-	CASSTSAPGSYEQYF	TGTGCCAGTAGTACCTCAGCGCCTGGTTCCTACGAGCAGTACTTC
TRBV28	TRBJ1-1	-	-	CASSQDRLNTEAFF	TGTGCCAGCAGCCAAGACAGGTTGAACACTGAAGCTTTCTTT
TRBV6-5	TRBJ1-2	-	-	CASSPGEYGYTF	TGTGCCAGCAGTCCAGGGGAGTATGGCTACACCTTC
TRBV11-2	TRBJ2-3	TRBD2	-	CASSFSGPTDTQYF	TGTGCCAGCAGCTTTAGCGGGCCCACAGATACGCAGTATTTT
TRBV11-2	TRBJ1-1	TRBD1	-	CASSLRPGQGPGTEAFF	TGTGCCAGCAGCTTGAGGCCGGGACAGGGGCCAGGTACTGAAGCTTTCTTT
TRBV6-4	TRBJ1-4	TRBD1	-	CASNRTGSETNEKLFF	TGTGCCAGCAACCGGACAGGGAGTGAAACTAATGAAAAACTGTTTTTT
TRBV19	TRBJ2-3	TRBD2	once	CASTPGGRDTQYF	TGTGCCAGTACCCCGGGAGGCAGAGATACGCAGTATTTT
TRBV5-5	TRBJ1-2	TRBD1	-	CASSLYGNTGDRVYGYTF	TGTGCCAGCAGCTTGTATGGTAATACCGGCGACAGGGTCTATGGCTACACCTTC